Included here is one T cell receptor beta chain sequence, with context. No antigen is known for it. No base quality information exists; no much larger clone differs at one position. The sample originates from a study of cytomegalovirus exposure and HLA in healthy donors (dated by TCRdb to the late 2010s). The study in broad terms: According to an earlier analysis of several hundred of the donors, 150 million to 200 million T cells yielded 100 million or so unique TCR beta sequences and 276 Gb of sequence data. Around 320 gigabases of sequencing data and tens of millions of unique TCR sequences were included in an early release covering 550 to 800 HLA-typed donors. Among the roughly 430 genotyped donors, more than 70% belonged to the genetic ancestry cluster associated with self-reported Caucasian donors. The study aimed to test whether signatures of past pathogen exposure could be identified by cataloging public T cell receptors. The study used immunosequencing to profile the T cell repertoires of approximately 690 subjects and linked those repertoires to cytomegalovirus serostatus. In addition to the first cohort of 650 to 750 subjects, a separate validation cohort of approximately 130 different subjects was used. To predict cytomegalovirus infection status, the study combined high-throughput TCR immunosequencing, statistical association of individual TCRs with disease status, and machine learning. In a later analysis, previously published TCR beta repertoires from 550 to 750 donors were re-analyzed and high-resolution HLA genotyping was added so that TCR occurrence patterns could be studied. The later analysis used no new phenotypic data to find candidate immune exposures, relying instead on TCR beta sequences and their occurrence across donors. In an earlier analysis of 587 of the donors, high-throughput TCR beta sequencing was used to judge whether each TCR beta V gene segment behaved as functional or pseudogenic. Donor age, sex, ethnicity and CMV serostatus were compiled alongside the repertoire data. A later genetic analysis took genome-wide SNP genotypes for about 55% of the roughly 670 donors and used that subset as a discovery cohort. Every discovery cohort repertoire had been produced on one sequencing platform. Both class I and class II loci were covered by HLA typing, at four-digit resolution. The number of donors typed differed by locus, with 629-630 for A, B, C, DRB1 and DQB1, roughly 520 for DQA1, nearly 610 for DPA1, and approximately 470 for DPB1. Roughly 5 DR-DQ haplotypes were handled as single units for association and clustering because linkage in the cohort was strong. Among several hundred genotyped donors of the cohort, an average of approximately 240,000 unique TCR beta nucleotide sequences was sequenced per donor, of which 15% to 20% were non-productive. General conclusions and limits of the study: A few of the identified cytomegalovirus-associated TCR beta chains were confirmed in vitro to be specific for cytomegalovirus antigens. While some public TCRs were present in many individuals, most TCR sequences turned up only very rarely across donors. A later genetic analysis associated a missense DCLRE1C variant with V-gene and J-gene trimming of TCR beta chains, and an independent cohort replicated the association. A total of 150 to 200 TCR beta chains were listed by the study as associated with cytomegalovirus. In an earlier analysis of roughly 500 of the donors, most TCR beta V segments appeared in productive rearrangements about 87% or about 30% of the time, broadly matching IMGT annotations. Immune exposure information for the cohort was limited to CMV serostatus. Correlated functional status among segregating V segments might be attributable to linkage disequilibrium, but an unknown experimental factor could not be ruled out. Some IMGT-functional V segments, including TRBV6-2 and TRBV6-3, could not be distinguished by the 87-base-pair reads and were therefore excluded. A later analysis found that HLA-associated TCR beta chains were more clonally expanded and had lower generation probabilities than equally common non-associated chains. In this cohort, only TCR beta chains were sequenced, and detectable features were limited by the absence of alpha or paired-chain data. Most CMV-associated TCR beta chains appeared to be HLA-restricted in a later analysis, and the HLA associations seemed to be driven largely by CMV exposure. Because some donors lacked HLA typing at each locus, the association tests relied only on the typed subset. Cytomegalovirus status was reported to be diagnosed by the classifier with high specificity and sensitivity in both the original and validation cohorts. When HLA alleles, especially DR and DQ, strongly co-occurred, TCR associations were difficult to assign to individual alleles. Compared with the 666-donor mean, donors in an Asian-associated ancestry cluster had fewer N-insertions in productive TCRs, according to a later genetic analysis. The sequencing pipeline was judged likely to have produced a cluster of highly shared sequence variants as a technical artifact. According to a later analysis, TCR association rates differed among HLA loci, with DRB1 alleles showing the most associated TCRs and HLA-C alleles showing the fewest. According to a later analysis, parvovirus B19, influenza, CMV and Epstein-Barr virus appeared linked to several top co-occurrence clusters. At a false discovery rate of 0.05, a later analysis linked 16,951 TCR beta sequences to specific HLA alleles. The earlier analysis of approximately 540 of the donors excluded 15 to 20 rarely observed V segments, including chromosome 9 orphons, because counts were too low. According to the authors, the approach could potentially be generalized to other disease states and immunological phenotypes. A further reported finding was that TCR beta sequences accurately predicted the HLA-A and HLA-B alleles for most subjects in the first cohort. The presence/absence analyses assumed that sequencing depth was roughly uniform across donors, and that assumption may not be true.

The cohort comprised approximately 700 healthy bone marrow donors. At the time of sampling, every cohort member was nominally healthy, though immune exposures that went unrecorded were likely present. The donor was CMV seronegative and belonged to the group of 350 or so seronegative cohort members. Each donor provided a peripheral blood sample, and peripheral blood mononuclear cells were used for TCR beta sequencing. Genomic DNA extraction from the blood cell samples was performed with the Qiagen DNeasy Blood Extraction Kit. The protocol used for the library was the immunoSEQ multiplex PCR assay. A mixture of 60 forward primers for TCR Vbeta segments and 13 reverse primers for TCR Jbeta segments was used in the multiplex PCR. The CDR3 region of rearranged TCR beta genes was amplified from genomic DNA by a multiplex PCR assay. Amplified TCR beta libraries were sequenced as 87-base-pair reads on the Illumina HiSeq System. In the paper's pipeline: A later analysis counted about 80 million unique TCR beta chains across the 640 or so repertoires, and some 11 million of these chains were shared by at least two donors. A nearest-neighbor algorithm error-corrected the raw reads and collapsed the reads into unique sequences, merging closely related sequences to remove PCR and sequencing errors. To assign V, D and J gene segments, CDR3 sequences were aligned to IMGT reference sequences. For a sequence to be retained, a match of at least six nucleotides was required to both a V gene segment and a J gene segment. Rearrangements were classified as productive when the CDR3 lacked stop codons and remained in frame with V and J, and all other rearrangements were classified as non-productive. CDR3 was defined according to IMGT convention as the region running from the second conserved V-encoded cysteine to the conserved J-encoded phenylalanine. Sequences without an unambiguous match to a single V gene segment were excluded from the earlier analysis of approximately 600 of the donors. An earlier analysis of a few hundred of the donors called V segments functional above 56.7% productive rearrangements and segregating when the between-donor standard deviation exceeded 5%. A statistical classification framework was developed to diagnose cytomegalovirus status using the catalog of TCR beta chain sequences. V and J gene assignment, in a later analysis, came from comparing TCR nucleotide sequences with IMGT/GENE-DB human TR gene sequences. In a later analysis, CDR3 sequences and most-parsimonious VDJ recombination scenarios were assigned using the TCRdist pipeline. In a later analysis, each TCR beta chain was defined by its CDR3 amino acid sequence together with its V-gene family, and reads lacking a unique V-gene family were excluded. A later analysis removed roughly 590 highly shared, low-generation-probability nucleotide sequences to deal with suspected cross-contamination and a sequencing artifact. For each public chain, a later analysis derived a clonal expansion index from normalized ranks of inferred template counts within each repertoire. Generation probabilities in a later analysis came from a VDJ recombination model fitted to out-of-frame rearrangements, and those results were checked against IGoR. Hypergeometric tests were used in a later analysis to score TCR-TCR, TCR-HLA and TCR-CMV co-occurrence, with a repertoire-size bias correction applied to the TCR pairs. False discovery rates were estimated in a later analysis by permuting HLA or CMV assignments 20 times. A later analysis grouped co-occurring TCRs with DBSCAN, adding TCRdist sequence similarity when clustering within HLA-allele-positive subsets. Co-occurrence clustering excluded repertoires with fewer than 30,000 or more than 120,000 public chains, plus five with anomalous nucleotide sharing. Held by TCRdb, this immuneACCESS table contains in-frame sequences only and omits some clones. Under half of the omission traces to an unresolved V gene where checked; the cause of the rest is unknown. V, J and clone size reflect that table, while D and trimming were determined from the DNA. This sample is represented by some 93,000 clones; less than 80% of them were singletons. The ten top clones hold 2.5% to 4% of the sample.

CDR1 and CDR2 are read off the germline V gene as MRHNA and SNTAGT. Measured from the cysteine to the phenylalanine, the CDR3 is 15 residues long. The only DNA kept is the CDR3, 45 bases in frame from the first base. At the junction V is shortened by 5 bases and J by 3 bases; bases outside the gene matches: 5. This sequence originates from a woman aged 40 to 50 in good health and CMV-seronegative. The sample was PBMCs. The sequence links TRBV6-4 to TRBJ2-2, and 8 junctional nucleotides match TRBD1. The nucleotide sequence is TGTGCCAGCAGTCGACAGGGGTTGGACACCGGGGAGCTGTTTTTT. Its amino acids are CASSRQGLDTGELFF.